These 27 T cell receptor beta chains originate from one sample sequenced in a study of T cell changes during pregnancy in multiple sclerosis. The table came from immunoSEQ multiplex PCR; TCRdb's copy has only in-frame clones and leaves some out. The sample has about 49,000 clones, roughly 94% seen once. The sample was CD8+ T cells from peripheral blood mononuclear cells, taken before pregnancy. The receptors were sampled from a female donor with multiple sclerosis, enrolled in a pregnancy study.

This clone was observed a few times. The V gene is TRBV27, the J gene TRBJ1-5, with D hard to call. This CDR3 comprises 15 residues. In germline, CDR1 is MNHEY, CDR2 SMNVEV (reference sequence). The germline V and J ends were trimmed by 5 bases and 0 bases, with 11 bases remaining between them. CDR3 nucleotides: TGTGCCAGCAGTCCTTACAGTTCTAGCAATCAGCCCCAGCATTTT. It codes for CASSPYSSSNQPQHF.

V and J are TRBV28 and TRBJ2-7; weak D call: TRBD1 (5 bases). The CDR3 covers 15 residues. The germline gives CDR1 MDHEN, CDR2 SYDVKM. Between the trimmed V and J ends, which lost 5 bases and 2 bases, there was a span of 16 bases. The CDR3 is CASSPPNRYPYEQYF. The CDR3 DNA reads TGTGCCAGCAGTCCCCCCAACAGGTACCCCTACGAGCAGTACTTC.

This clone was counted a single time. CDR3 coding DNA: TGTGCCAGCTTTGGGACAGGGGAGACCGGGGAGCTGTTTTTT. It codes for CASFGTGETGELFF. This chain links TRBV27 with TRBJ2-2, with 10 nucleotides matching TRBD1. CDR1 is MNHEY and CDR2 is SMNVEV in the germline V gene (reference sequence). J was trimmed by 5 bases and V by 8 bases; bases with no gene match: 5. The CDR3 length is 14 residues.

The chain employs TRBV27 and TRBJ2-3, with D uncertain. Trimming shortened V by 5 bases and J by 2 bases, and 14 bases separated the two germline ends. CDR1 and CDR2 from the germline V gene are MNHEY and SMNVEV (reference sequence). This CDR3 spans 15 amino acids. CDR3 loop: CASSPTTPPTDTQYF. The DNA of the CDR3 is TGTGCCAGCAGTCCCACGACACCACCCACAGATACGCAGTATTTT.

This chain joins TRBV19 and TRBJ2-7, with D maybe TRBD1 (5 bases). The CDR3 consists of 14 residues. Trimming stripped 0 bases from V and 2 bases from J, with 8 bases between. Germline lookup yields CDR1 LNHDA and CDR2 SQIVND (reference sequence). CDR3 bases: TGTGCCAGTAGTATAGACAGGGCCCCCTACGAGCAGTACTTC. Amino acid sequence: CASSIDRAPYEQYF.

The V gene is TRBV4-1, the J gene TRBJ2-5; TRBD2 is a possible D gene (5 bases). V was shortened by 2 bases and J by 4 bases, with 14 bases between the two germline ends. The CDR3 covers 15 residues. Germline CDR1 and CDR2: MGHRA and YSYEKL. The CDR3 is CASSQYLSAGETQYF. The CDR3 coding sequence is TGCGCCAGCAGCCAATACCTTTCGGCGGGAGAGACCCAGTACTTC.

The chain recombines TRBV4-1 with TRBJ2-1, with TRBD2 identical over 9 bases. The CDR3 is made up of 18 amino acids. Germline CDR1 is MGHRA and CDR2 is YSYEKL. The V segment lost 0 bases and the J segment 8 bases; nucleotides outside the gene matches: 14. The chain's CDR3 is CASSQDVPAGGFVDEQFF. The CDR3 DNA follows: TGCGCCAGCAGCCAAGATGTACCAGCGGGAGGTTTTGTGGATGAGCAGTTCTTC.

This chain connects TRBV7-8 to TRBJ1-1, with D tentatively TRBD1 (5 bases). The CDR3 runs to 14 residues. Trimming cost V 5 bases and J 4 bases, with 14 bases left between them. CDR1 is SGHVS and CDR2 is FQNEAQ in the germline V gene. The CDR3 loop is CASSRIIDSTEAFF. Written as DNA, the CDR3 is TGTGCCAGCAGCCGAATCATAGACAGCACTGAAGCTTTCTTT.

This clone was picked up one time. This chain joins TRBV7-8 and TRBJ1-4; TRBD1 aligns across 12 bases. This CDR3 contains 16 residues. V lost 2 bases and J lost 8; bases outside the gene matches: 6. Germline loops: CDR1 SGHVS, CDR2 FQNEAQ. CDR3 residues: CASSLTPGTGGEKLFF. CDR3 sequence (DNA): TGTGCCAGCAGCTTAACTCCCGGGACAGGGGGCGAAAAACTGTTTTTT.

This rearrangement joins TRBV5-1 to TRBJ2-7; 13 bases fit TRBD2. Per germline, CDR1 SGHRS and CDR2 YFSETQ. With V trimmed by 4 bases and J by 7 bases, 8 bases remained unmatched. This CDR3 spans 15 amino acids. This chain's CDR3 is CASSPTGLAGREQYF. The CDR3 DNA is TGCGCCAGCAGCCCGACGGGACTAGCGGGGAGGGAGCAGTACTTC.

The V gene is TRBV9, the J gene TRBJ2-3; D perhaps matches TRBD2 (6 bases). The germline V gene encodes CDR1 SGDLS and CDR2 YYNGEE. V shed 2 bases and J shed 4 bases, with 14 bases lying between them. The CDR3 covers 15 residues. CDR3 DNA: TGTGCCAGCAGCGTTCGGACCGGAGGGGCAGATACGCAGTATTTT. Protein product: CASSVRTGGADTQYF.

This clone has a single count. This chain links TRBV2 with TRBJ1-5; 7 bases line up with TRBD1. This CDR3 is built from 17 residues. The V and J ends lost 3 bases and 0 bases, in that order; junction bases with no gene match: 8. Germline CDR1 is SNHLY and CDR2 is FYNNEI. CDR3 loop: CASSETGQSYSNQPQHF. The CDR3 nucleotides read TGTGCCAGCAGTGAGACGGGACAGAGCTATAGCAATCAGCCCCAGCATTTT.

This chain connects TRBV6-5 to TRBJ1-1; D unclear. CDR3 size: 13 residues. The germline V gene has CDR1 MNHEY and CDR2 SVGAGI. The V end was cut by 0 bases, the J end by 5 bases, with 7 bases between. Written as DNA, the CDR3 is TGTGCCAGCAGTTACTCCGCGGTGACTGAAGCTTTCTTT. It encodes CASSYSAVTEAFF.

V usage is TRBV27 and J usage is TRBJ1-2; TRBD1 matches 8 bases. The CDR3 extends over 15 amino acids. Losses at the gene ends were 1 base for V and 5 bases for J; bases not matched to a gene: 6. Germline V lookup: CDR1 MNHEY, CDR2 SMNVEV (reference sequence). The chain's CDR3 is CASSLWAGDRYGYTF. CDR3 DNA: TGTGCCAGCAGTTTATGGGCAGGGGACAGGTATGGCTACACCTTC.

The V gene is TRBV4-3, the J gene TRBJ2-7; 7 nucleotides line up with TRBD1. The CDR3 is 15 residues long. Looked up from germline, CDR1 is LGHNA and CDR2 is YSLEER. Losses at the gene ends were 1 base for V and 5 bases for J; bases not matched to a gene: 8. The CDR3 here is CASSQGIGGWNEQYF. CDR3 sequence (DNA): TGCGCCAGCAGCCAAGGTATAGGGGGCTGGAACGAGCAGTACTTC.

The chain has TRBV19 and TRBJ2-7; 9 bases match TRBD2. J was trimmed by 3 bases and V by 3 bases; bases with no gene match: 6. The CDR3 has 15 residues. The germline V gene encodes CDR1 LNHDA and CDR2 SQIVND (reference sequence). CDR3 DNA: TGTGCCAGTAGTATTAACAGCGGGAGGCTCTACGAGCAGTACTTC. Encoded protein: CASSINSGRLYEQYF.

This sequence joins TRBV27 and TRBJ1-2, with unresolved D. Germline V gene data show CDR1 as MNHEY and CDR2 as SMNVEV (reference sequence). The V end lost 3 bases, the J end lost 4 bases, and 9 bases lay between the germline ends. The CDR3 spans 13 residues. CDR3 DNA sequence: TGTGCCAGCAGTTTTAATCGGGGCTATGGCTACACCTTC. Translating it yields CASSFNRGYGYTF.

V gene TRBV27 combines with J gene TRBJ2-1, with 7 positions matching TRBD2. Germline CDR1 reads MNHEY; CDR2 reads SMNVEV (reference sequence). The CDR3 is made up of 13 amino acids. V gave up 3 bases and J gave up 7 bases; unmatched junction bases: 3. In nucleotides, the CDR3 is TGTGCCAGCAGTTTCTTTAGCGGGAATGAGCAGTTCTTC. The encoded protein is CASSFFSGNEQFF.

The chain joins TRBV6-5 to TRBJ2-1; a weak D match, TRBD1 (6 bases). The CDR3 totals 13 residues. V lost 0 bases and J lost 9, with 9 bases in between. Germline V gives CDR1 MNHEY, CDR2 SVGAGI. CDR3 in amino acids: CASSYSTGFEQFF. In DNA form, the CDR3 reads TGTGCCAGCAGTTACTCGACAGGCTTTGAGCAGTTCTTC.

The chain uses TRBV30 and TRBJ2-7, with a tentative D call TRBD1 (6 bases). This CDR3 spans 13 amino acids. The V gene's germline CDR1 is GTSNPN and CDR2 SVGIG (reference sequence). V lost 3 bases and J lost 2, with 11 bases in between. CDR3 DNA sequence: TGTGCCTGGAGCCGGGACACCACCTACGAGCAGTACTTC. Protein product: CAWSRDTTYEQYF. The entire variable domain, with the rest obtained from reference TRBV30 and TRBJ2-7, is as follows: SQTIHQWPATLVQPVGSPLSLECTVEGTSNPNLYWYRQAAGRGLQLLFYSVGIGQISSEVPQNLSASRPQDRQFILSSKKLLLSDSGFYLCAWSRDTTYEQYFGPGTRLTVT.

CDR3 nucleotide sequence: TGTGCCAGCAGTGAAGCGGGGGGGCAGGTTGAGCAGTTCTTC. Its translation: CASSEAGGQVEQFF. This chain links TRBV2 with TRBJ2-1; a possible D gene is TRBD2 (7 bases). The V end was cut by 0 bases, the J end by 9 bases, with 12 bases between. CDR3 length: 14 residues. Germline CDR1 is SNHLY and CDR2 is FYNNEI.

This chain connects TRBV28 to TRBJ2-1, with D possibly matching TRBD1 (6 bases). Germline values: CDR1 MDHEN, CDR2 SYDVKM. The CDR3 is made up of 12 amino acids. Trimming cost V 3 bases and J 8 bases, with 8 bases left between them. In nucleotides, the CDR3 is TGTGCCAGCAGTTTCAGGGGCGATGAGCAGTTCTTC. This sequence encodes CASSFRGDEQFF.

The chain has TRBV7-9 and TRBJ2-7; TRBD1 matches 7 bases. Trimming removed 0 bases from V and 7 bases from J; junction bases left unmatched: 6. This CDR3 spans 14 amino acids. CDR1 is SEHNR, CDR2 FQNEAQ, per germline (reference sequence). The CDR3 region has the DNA TGTGCCAGCAGCTTAGCGCTCACAGGGGTTGAGCAGTACTTC. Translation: CASSLALTGVEQYF. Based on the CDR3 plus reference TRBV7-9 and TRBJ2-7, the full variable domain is DTGVSQNPRHKITKRGQNVTFRCDPISEHNRLYWYRQTLGQGPEFLTYFQNEAQLEKSRLLSDRFSAERPKGSFSTLEIQRTEQGDSAMYLCASSLALTGVEQYFGPGTRLTVT.

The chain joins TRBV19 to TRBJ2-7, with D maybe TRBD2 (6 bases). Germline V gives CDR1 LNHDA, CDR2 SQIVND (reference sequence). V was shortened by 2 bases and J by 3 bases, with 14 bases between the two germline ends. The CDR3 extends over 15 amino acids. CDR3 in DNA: TGTGCCAGTAGTATAATCGGGGGAAAAGGCTACGAGCAGTACTTC. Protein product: CASSIIGGKGYEQYF.

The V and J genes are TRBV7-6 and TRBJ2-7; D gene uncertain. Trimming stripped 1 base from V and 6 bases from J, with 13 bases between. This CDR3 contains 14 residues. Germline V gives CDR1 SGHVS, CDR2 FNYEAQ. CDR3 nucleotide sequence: TGTGCCAGCAGCTTAGACGCCTCTACTGGCGAGCAGTACTTC. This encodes CASSLDASTGEQYF.

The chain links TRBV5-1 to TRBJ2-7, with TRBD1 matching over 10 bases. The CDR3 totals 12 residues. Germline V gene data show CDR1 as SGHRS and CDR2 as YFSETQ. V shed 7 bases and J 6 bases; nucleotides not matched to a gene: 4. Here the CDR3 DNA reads TGCGCCAGCCGGGACAGGGGCCCCGAGCAGTACTTC. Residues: CASRDRGPEQYF.

In DNA form, the CDR3 reads TGTGCCAGCGGGCCCTGGGATGAGCAGTTCTTC. Translated: CASGPWDEQFF. The gene calls are TRBV11-2 and TRBJ2-1, with D unclear. Trimming removed 8 bases at V and 8 bases at J, with 10 bases between. The CDR3 is made up of 11 amino acids. From germline, CDR1 is SGHAT and CDR2 FQNNGV.